This T cell receptor beta chain emerged from a study of T cells after posttransplantation cyclophosphamide. Study results and caveats: TRB overlap between skin or GI tissue T cells and blood was limited. TRB clonality was highly associated with recipient CMV seropositivity and reactivation.

Libraries were prepared by immunoSEQ multiplex PCR; TCRdb keeps only in-frame clonotypes and omits some of them. The repertoire consists of about 30,000 clones, none detected only once. This related bone marrow graft donor gave peripheral blood on the day of marrow donation. This clone was counted many times. Antigen unknown. The sequenced sample was PBMCs. This receptor was taken from a woman in her fifties or sixties in good health, CMV-negative, and a related stem cell transplant donor.

DNA of the CDR3: TGCGCCAGCAGTGTACAGGTAAATGAGCAGTTCTTC. It encodes CASSVQVNEQFF. This chain connects TRBV10-1 to TRBJ2-1; weak D call: TRBD1 (5 bases). V was shortened by 4 bases and J by 7 bases, with 8 bases between the two germline ends. The CDR3 contains 12 residues. Germline-derived CDR1 and CDR2 are WNHNN and SYGVQD (reference sequence).